Below, 12 T cell receptor beta chains from the same sample are listed, as sequenced in a study of Ad26.COV2.S vaccination and SARS-CoV-2 variants. The protocol was immunoSEQ multiplex PCR, while the TCRdb copy is restricted to in-frame clones and leaves out a portion. The repertoire includes approximately 480,000 clones, approximately 88% of them detected once, and 9.5% to 15% sits in the top ten. Treatment described: roughly 19 received Ad26.COV2.S at low or high dose, single or two shots; about 5 received placebo; per-sample allocation not given. The study sampled participants on day 63 after the first vaccine or placebo injection. The input for sequencing was peripheral blood, taken in a trial of Ad26.COV2.S vaccine versus placebo. Source of these receptors: a person aged 18-65 years who received the Ad26.COV2.S COVID-19 vaccine or a placebo.

This sequence joins TRBV11-1 and TRBJ2-3, with D possibly being TRBD2 (6 bases). Germline assignment: CDR1 SGHAT and CDR2 FQDESV (reference sequence). V lost 6 bases, J lost 1 base, and 11 bases lay in between. CDR3 length equals 14 residues. The CDR3 nucleotides are TGTGCCAGCAGTAAGGGACTCCGCACAGATACGCAGTATTTT. Translation gives CASSKGLRTDTQYF.

The V gene is TRBV10-3, the J gene TRBJ2-1, with a possible D match to TRBD2 (5 bases). The CDR3 loop spans 14 amino acids. The germline V gene encodes CDR1 ENHRY and CDR2 SYGVKD. Trimming took off 2 bases at V and 9 bases at J, with 14 bases between the two ends. As DNA, the CDR3 is TGTGCCATCAGTGAGGGGGTCCTCGGAGGTGAGCAGTTCTTC. The encoded protein is CAISEGVLGGEQFF.

The CDR3 region has the DNA TGTGCCTGGAGGGGATCCCAAGAGACCCAGTACTTC. It specifies CAWRGSQETQYF. The rearrangement uses TRBV30 and TRBJ2-5; no clear D gene. The CDR3 contains 12 residues. CDR1 GTSNPN and CDR2 SVGIG come from the germline V gene (reference sequence). With 3 bases removed from V and 1 base from J, the gap between germline ends came to 6 bases.

The genes are TRBV24-1 and TRBJ1-1; D perhaps matches TRBD1 (6 bases). Trimming pared 9 bases from V and 6 bases from J, leaving 10 bases between. The CDR3 sequence is 11 residues long. Germline V lookup: CDR1 KGHDR, CDR2 SFDVKD. The DNA for the CDR3 is TGTGCCACCCCCGGGACACCTGAAGCTTTCTTT. Translating gives CATPGTPEAFF.

The rearrangement joins TRBV2 to TRBJ2-2; 7 nucleotides align to TRBD1. This CDR3 is built from 15 residues. V was clipped by 4 bases and J by 4 bases; unmatched bases: 6. CDR1 and CDR2 (germline): SNHLY, FYNNEI. The CDR3 here is CASSGQGDGTGELFF. In nucleotides, the CDR3 is TGTGCCAGCAGTGGACAGGGAGACGGCACCGGGGAGCTGTTTTTT.

The chain links TRBV4-3 to TRBJ2-3, with D possibly being TRBD1 or TRBD2 (5 bases each). CDR1 and CDR2 (germline): LGHNA, YSLEER. With 0 bases removed from V and 4 bases from J, the gap between germline ends came to 23 bases. This CDR3 has 19 residues. The CDR3 sequence: CASSQDWGRTSLVSDTQYF. The CDR3 region has the DNA TGCGCCAGCAGCCAAGATTGGGGCAGGACTTCTCTAGTTTCAGATACGCAGTATTTT.

This chain joins TRBV24-1 and TRBJ1-3, with D maybe TRBD1 (5 bases). Germline assignment: CDR1 KGHDR and CDR2 SFDVKD. The CDR3 spans 19 residues. The ends were cut back, 6 bases at V and 2 bases at J, with 25 bases in the middle. CDR3 sequence: CATSRTGGSGLQTGNTIYF. The CDR3 DNA reads as TGTGCCACCAGTAGGACGGGGGGGTCAGGGCTACAAACTGGAAACACCATATATTTT.

J is TRBJ2-1 and V is TRBV30; D may be TRBD1 (6 bases). Trimming removed 0 bases from V and 9 bases from J, with 18 bases in between. Germline assignment: CDR1 GTSNPN and CDR2 SVGIG (reference sequence). This CDR3 is 15 amino acids long. CDR3 bases: TGTGCCTGGAGTGTCGTCGCAGGGGCAAATGGTGAGCAGTTCTTC. Protein: CAWSVVAGANGEQFF.

The J gene is TRBJ1-2, the V gene TRBV30, with D possibly matching TRBD1 (6 bases). This CDR3 has 15 amino acids. Germline loops: CDR1 GTSNPN, CDR2 SVGIG (reference sequence). V was pared by 5 bases and J by 8 bases, with 24 bases between. The DNA for the CDR3 is TGTGCCTGGCCGAGGGGGTCCTCGGGGGTTGGCGGCTACACCTTC. It codes for CAWPRGSSGVGGYTF.

This chain links TRBV6-5 with TRBJ2-1, with no clear D. CDR1 MNHEY and CDR2 SVGAGI come from the germline V gene. This CDR3 has 11 amino acids. Trimming shortened V by 7 bases and J by 3 bases, and 4 bases separated the two germline ends. The CDR3 sequence is CASTDYNEQFF. The CDR3 nucleotides read TGTGCCAGCACGGACTACAATGAGCAGTTCTTC.

The CDR3: CASSMSWREQFF. The CDR3 bases are TGTGCCAGTAGTATGAGTTGGCGAGAGCAGTTCTTC. V usage is TRBV19 and J usage is TRBJ2-1; D is undetermined. In germline, CDR1 is LNHDA, CDR2 SQIVND (reference sequence). V was cut by 3 bases and J by 10 bases, with 10 bases left in between. The CDR3 is 12 residues long. Variable domain in full (rest from reference TRBV19 and TRBJ2-1): DGGITQSPKYLFRKEGQNVTLSCEQNLNHDAMYWYRQDPGQGLRLIYYSQIVNDFQKGDIAEGYSVSREKKESFPLTVTSAQKNPTAFYLCASSMSWREQFFGPGTRLTVL.

The chain couples TRBV18 to TRBJ2-2; D not resolved. This CDR3 is 15 amino acids long. V was shortened by 1 base and J by 4 bases, with 10 bases between the two germline ends. Germline V gives CDR1 KGHSH, CDR2 LQKENI. CDR3 nucleotide sequence: TGTGCCAGCTCACCACGACCCGACGGCACCGGGGAGCTGTTTTTT. It yields the protein CASSPRPDGTGELFF.